Listed below are T cell receptor beta chains from one sample, sequenced in a study of PD-L1 blockade in urothelial cancer. Profiled with immunoSEQ multiplex PCR; TCRdb holds only in-frame clones, not every one. The top ten clones hold 8.5% to 9.5% of a sample with about 88,000 clones, 85% to 95% of them seen once. Sequencing was performed on PBMCs, taken around atezolizumab (anti-PD-L1) treatment. The source is a man aged 60 to 75 with urothelial cancer. The CDR3 runs from the conserved cysteine through the conserved F or W. The order of the fields is V gene, D gene, J gene, CDR3 DNA, CDR3 protein. A D gene is named only where the DNA matches it firmly.

v_gene: TRBV7-3; d_gene: .; j_gene: TRBJ2-5; CDR3nt: TGTGCCAGCAGCATTAGCGTCCAAGAGACCCAGTACTTC; CDR3aa: CASSISVQETQYF
v_gene: TRBV7-9; d_gene: TRBD1; j_gene: TRBJ2-2; CDR3nt: TGTGCCAGCAGCTCCCGACAGGGGAGGACCGGGGAGCTGTTTTTT; CDR3aa: CASSSRQGRTGELFF
v_gene: TRBV5-1; d_gene: .; j_gene: TRBJ2-1; CDR3nt: TGCGCCAGCAAAGATCCGAGCGGGTTCGGTGAGCAGTTCTTC; CDR3aa: CASKDPSGFGEQFF
v_gene: TRBV7-9; d_gene: .; j_gene: TRBJ1-1; CDR3nt: TGTGCCAGCAGCTCCATCTCGGGTTACACTGAAGCTTTCTTT; CDR3aa: CASSSISGYTEAFF
v_gene: TRBV28; d_gene: .; j_gene: TRBJ2-5; CDR3nt: TGTGCCAGCAGTCCCTACAGGGTACAAGAGACCCAGTACTTC; CDR3aa: CASSPYRVQETQYF
v_gene: TRBV9; d_gene: .; j_gene: TRBJ2-3; CDR3nt: TGTGCCAGCAGCGCCGAGGTCGGCCGCGTTAGTACGCAGTATTTT; CDR3aa: CASSAEVGRVSTQYF
v_gene: TRBV7-2; d_gene: .; j_gene: TRBJ1-2; CDR3nt: TGTGCCAGCCTACCGTCGGGGGCTAACTATGGCTACACCTTC; CDR3aa: CASLPSGANYGYTF
v_gene: TRBV19; d_gene: .; j_gene: TRBJ1-4; CDR3nt: TGTGCCAGTAACCAGGGTGAAAAACTGTTTTTT; CDR3aa: CASNQGEKLFF
v_gene: TRBV5-1; d_gene: TRBD1; j_gene: TRBJ1-1; CDR3nt: TGCGCCAGCAAACAGGGGGCTACAGTGAACACTGAAGCTTTCTTT; CDR3aa: CASKQGATVNTEAFF
v_gene: TRBV2; d_gene: .; j_gene: TRBJ2-5; CDR3nt: TGTGCCAGCAGCGACAGTTTACTTGAGACCCAGTACTTC; CDR3aa: CASSDSLLETQYF
v_gene: TRBV11-2; d_gene: TRBD2; j_gene: TRBJ2-3; CDR3nt: TGTGCCAGCAGTTATAGCGGGAGCGGCACAGATACGCAGTATTTT; CDR3aa: CASSYSGSGTDTQYF
v_gene: TRBV27; d_gene: .; j_gene: TRBJ1-1; CDR3nt: TGTGCCAGCACCTCAAACAGCCAGATGAACACTGAAGCTTTCTTT; CDR3aa: CASTSNSQMNTEAFF
v_gene: TRBV4-1; d_gene: TRBD2; j_gene: TRBJ2-5; CDR3nt: TGCGCCAGCAGCCTATCTAGCGGGGGGGGAGAGACCCAGTACTTC; CDR3aa: CASSLSSGGGETQYF
v_gene: TRBV29-1; d_gene: TRBD1; j_gene: TRBJ2-5; CDR3nt: TGCAGCGCTCAAAGGGTTCGGGACAGGGAAGAGACCCAGTACTTC; CDR3aa: CSAQRVRDREETQYF
v_gene: TRBV5-4; d_gene: TRBD2; j_gene: TRBJ2-3; CDR3nt: TGTGCCAGCAGCTTACTAGCGGGAGCTCCAGATACGCAGTATTTT; CDR3aa: CASSLLAGAPDTQYF
v_gene: TRBV7-2; d_gene: TRBD2; j_gene: TRBJ2-3; CDR3nt: TGTGCCAGCAGCCCGGGGACTAGCGGAGCGGGGTATACGCAGTATTTT; CDR3aa: CASSPGTSGAGYTQYF
v_gene: TRBV29-1; d_gene: .; j_gene: TRBJ1-2; CDR3nt: TGCAGCGTTGCCCAGGGGAACTATGGCTACACCTTC; CDR3aa: CSVAQGNYGYTF
v_gene: TRBV7-2; d_gene: TRBD2; j_gene: TRBJ2-7; CDR3nt: TGTGCCAGCAGCTTTGCGGGGACTAGCGGGGACAGGTACGAGCAGTACTTC; CDR3aa: CASSFAGTSGDRYEQYF
v_gene: TRBV5-1; d_gene: TRBD1; j_gene: TRBJ2-3; CDR3nt: TGCGCCACCAGACGGACAGGGACACACACAGATACGCAGTATTTT; CDR3aa: CATRRTGTHTDTQYF
v_gene: TRBV4-1; d_gene: .; j_gene: TRBJ2-3; CDR3nt: TGCGCCAGCAGCCAACCAGCCGGGACTAGCACAGATACGCAGTATTTT; CDR3aa: CASSQPAGTSTDTQYF
v_gene: TRBV6-5; d_gene: .; j_gene: TRBJ1-1; CDR3nt: TGTGCCAGCAGTATATCGGGGACTTACACTGAAGCTTTCTTT; CDR3aa: CASSISGTYTEAFF
v_gene: TRBV7-2; d_gene: .; j_gene: TRBJ1-5; CDR3nt: TGTGCCAGCAGCCCCGCAGGGCCTCAGCCCCAGCATTTT; CDR3aa: CASSPAGPQPQHF